This T cell receptor beta chain was documented in a study of blood T cell repertoires in COVID-19 (dated by TCRdb to 2018 to 2020). About the study as a whole: The collaborator samples originated in the United States, Italy and Spain and spanned the acute and convalescent phases of COVID-19. The repertoires were released in a freely available public database meant as a resource for research on the immune response to SARS-CoV-2. The dataset comprised deeply sampled blood TCRbeta repertoires from subjects exposed to, actively infected with, or recovered from COVID-19. Where available, HLA class I and class II types were taken from metadata supplied by the sample provider and were not determined by assay-based typing. The sample metadata nearly always contained a de-identified subject ID, COVID-19 status, age in years and sex. The prospective study material was composed of cDNA or gDNA derived from T cells, B-cell-depleted T cells, or PBMCs. Samples were obtained from the ongoing ImmuneRACE study (first 160 participants) and from roughly 1,300 subjects provided by 6 global collaborators. What the research found in general, with its limitations: The quantity of clinical and demographic metadata differed by source and by participant and was supplied without curation.

Collaborating institutions collected whole blood in K2EDTA tubes following their own protocols. For TCRbeta analysis, collaborator samples were shipped as frozen whole blood, as isolated PBMCs, or as DNA extracted from either sample type. V is clipped by 7 bases and J by 4 bases, and the sequence between their germline boundaries is 8 bases long. The germline V gene sets CDR1 to MNHEY and CDR2 to SVGAGI. Spanning cysteine to phenylalanine, the CDR3 consists of 11 amino acids. Just CDR3 DNA is preserved here, 33 bases in frame from base 1. TCRbeta CDR3 regions were amplified from genomic DNA using the immunoSEQ Assay, a bias-controlled multiplex PCR. From the authors' description of their analysis: Nucleated cell counts per sample were estimated from amplification of reference gene primers within the assay. To quantify the absolute abundance of each unique TCRbeta CDR3 rearrangement, sequence reads were collapsed and filtered. For each sample, productive Simpson clonality was calculated as the square root of Simpson's diversity index over productive rearrangements. Imported from immuneACCESS, the table was reduced by TCRdb to in-frame sequences with V and J called. These copies leave out some clones; in studies compared against another copy, an unresolved V gene accounts for under half, and the cause of the remainder is not known. V and J calls and clone size follow that table, whereas D and trimming were derived from the DNA. The sample has fewer than 90,000 clones on record, 84% of them singletons. The ten largest clones represent about an eighth of the sample.

As to this clone: There is no known antigen for this receptor. No base qualities exist here, and no much larger clone lies one base off it.

This chain joins TRBV6-5 to TRBJ2-7; a tentative D match to TRBD1 spans 6 bases. Sample: peripheral blood. This clonotype was sampled from a human donor in a cohort sampled during active COVID-19. The nucleotides read TGTGCCAGCAAGGGGGAGTACGAGCAGTACTTC. Translation gives CASKGEYEQYF.